The 12 T cell receptor beta chains given below trace back to one sample, sequenced in a study of PD-L1 blockade in urothelial cancer. The protocol was immunoSEQ multiplex PCR, while the TCRdb copy is restricted to in-frame clones and leaves out a portion. The table lists around 32,000 clones, 87% of them singletons. The sample was PBMCs, taken around atezolizumab (anti-PD-L1) treatment. Receptors were obtained from a middle-aged man with urothelial cancer.

The gene calls are TRBV5-4 and TRBJ2-2; 13 bases line up with TRBD2. V trimming: 0 bases; J trimming: 3 bases; junction bases outside the gene matches: 2. The CDR3 spans 17 residues. Germline values: CDR1 SGHNT, CDR2 YYREEE (reference sequence). CDR3 protein: CASSLETSGGHTGELFF. The CDR3 nucleotides are TGTGCCAGCAGCTTGGAGACTAGCGGGGGGCACACCGGGGAGCTGTTTTTT.

V usage is TRBV2 and J usage is TRBJ1-5; 7 nucleotides line up with TRBD1. From germline, CDR1 is SNHLY and CDR2 FYNNEI. V shed 6 bases and J 6 bases; nucleotides not matched to a gene: 8. This CDR3 contains 14 residues. The CDR3 loop reads CASSSDRVVQPQHF. DNA for the CDR3: TGTGCCAGCAGCTCTGACAGGGTGGTTCAGCCCCAGCATTTT. Full variable domain (remainder filled in from reference TRBV2 and TRBJ1-5): EPEVTQTPSHQVTQMGQEVILRCVPISNHLYFYWYRQILGQKVEFLVSFYNNEISEKSEIFDDQFSVERPDGSNFTLKIRSTKLEDSAMYFCASSSDRVVQPQHFGDGTRLSIL.

The rearrangement links TRBV18 to TRBJ1-1; D gene ambiguous. Germline V gene lookup returns CDR1 KGHSH and CDR2 LQKENI. V was shortened by 0 bases and J by 1 base, with 9 bases between the two germline ends. This CDR3 is 15 amino acids long. Here the CDR3 DNA reads TGTGCCAGCTCACCACCCACGGGGAGGAACACTGAAGCTTTCTTT. It is translated as CASSPPTGRNTEAFF.

CDR3 coding DNA: TGCGCCAGCAGCCAATACGCGGCAGGGGGCTACGACTCTGGGGCCAACGTCCTGACTTTC. It encodes CASSQYAAGGYDSGANVLTF. The chain is built from TRBV4-3 and TRBJ2-6, with 8 bases lining up with TRBD1. Germline V lookup: CDR1 LGHNA, CDR2 YSLEER. This CDR3 is 20 amino acids long. The junction had 12 bases not matched to a gene; V was cut back by 2 bases and J by 0 bases.

The chain links TRBV10-1 to TRBJ2-7, with D perhaps TRBD1 (5 bases). The CDR3 contains 13 residues. Germline V gives CDR1 WNHNN, CDR2 SYGVQD (reference sequence). V was clipped by 1 base and J by 3 bases, with 7 bases between them. The DNA for the CDR3 is TGCGCCAGCAGTGAGTTCAGGGACTACGAGCAGTACTTC. Its translation is CASSEFRDYEQYF.

This clone was counted a single time. The chain uses TRBV19 and TRBJ2-3; weak D call: TRBD2 (6 bases). Trimming shortened V by 4 bases and J by 2 bases, and 13 bases separated the two germline ends. Germline V lookup: CDR1 LNHDA, CDR2 SQIVND (reference sequence). This CDR3 has 15 residues. Written as DNA, the CDR3 is TGTGCCAGTAGTACCAGCGGGTATGACACAGATACGCAGTATTTT. This codes for CASSTSGYDTDTQYF.

This clone has a single count. V gene TRBV9 combines with J gene TRBJ2-7; TRBD1 is a possible D gene (6 bases). The CDR3 loop spans 14 amino acids. The germline gives CDR1 SGDLS, CDR2 YYNGEE. The V and J ends lost 3 bases and 2 bases respectively, with 12 bases between them. The CDR3 spells CASSGRGETYEQYF. CDR3 nucleotide sequence: TGTGCCAGCAGCGGCAGGGGCGAGACCTACGAGCAGTACTTC.

The chain employs TRBV18 and TRBJ2-7, with D possibly being TRBD1 (6 bases). Germline V gene data show CDR1 as KGHSH and CDR2 as LQKENI. The CDR3 is made up of 14 amino acids. Trimming cost V 5 bases and J 5 bases, with 16 bases left between them. The CDR3 is CASSITGPKNEQYF. CDR3 DNA: TGTGCCAGCTCAATTACAGGGCCCAAGAACGAGCAGTACTTC.

The chain carries TRBV14 and TRBJ2-7; 8 nucleotides align to TRBD1. The CDR3 is made up of 17 amino acids. V trimming: 1 base; J trimming: 0 bases; junction bases outside the gene matches: 8. Germline CDR1 reads SGHDN; CDR2 reads FVKESK. The CDR3 DNA follows: TGTGCCAGCAGCCAAGCCCCGGGACAGGATTACTCCTACGAGCAGTACTTC. Its translation is CASSQAPGQDYSYEQYF.

The CDR3 nucleotides are TGCGCCAGCAGCTCAGGGGACAGGGTAGGGATCGGCTATGGCTACACCTTC. Protein product: CASSSGDRVGIGYGYTF. The rearrangement joins TRBV5-1 to TRBJ1-2; 9 bases fit TRBD1. J was trimmed by 4 bases and V by 3 bases; bases with no gene match: 13. This CDR3 is 17 amino acids long. The germline V gene encodes CDR1 SGHRS and CDR2 YFSETQ.

In its sample, this clone was seen once. V usage is TRBV4-1 and J usage is TRBJ2-5, with 11 positions matching TRBD2. The CDR3 sequence is 15 residues long. Germline V lookup: CDR1 MGHRA, CDR2 YSYEKL. With V trimmed by 2 bases and J by 7 bases, 6 bases remained unmatched. The CDR3 protein is CASSQFSGGAVTQYF. The CDR3 nucleotides are TGCGCCAGCAGCCAATTTAGCGGGGGGGCGGTGACCCAGTACTTC.

The V gene is TRBV15, the J gene TRBJ2-2, with 7 bases fitting TRBD2. CDR3 length: 15 amino acids. The J segment lost 4 bases and the V segment lost 3 bases, leaving 5 bases of the junction unmatched. Germline V gene sequence: CDR1 LNHNV, CDR2 YYDKDF (reference sequence). CDR3 protein: CATSRTSLFTGELFF. CDR3 nucleotides: TGTGCCACCAGCAGGACTAGCTTGTTCACCGGGGAGCTGTTTTTT.